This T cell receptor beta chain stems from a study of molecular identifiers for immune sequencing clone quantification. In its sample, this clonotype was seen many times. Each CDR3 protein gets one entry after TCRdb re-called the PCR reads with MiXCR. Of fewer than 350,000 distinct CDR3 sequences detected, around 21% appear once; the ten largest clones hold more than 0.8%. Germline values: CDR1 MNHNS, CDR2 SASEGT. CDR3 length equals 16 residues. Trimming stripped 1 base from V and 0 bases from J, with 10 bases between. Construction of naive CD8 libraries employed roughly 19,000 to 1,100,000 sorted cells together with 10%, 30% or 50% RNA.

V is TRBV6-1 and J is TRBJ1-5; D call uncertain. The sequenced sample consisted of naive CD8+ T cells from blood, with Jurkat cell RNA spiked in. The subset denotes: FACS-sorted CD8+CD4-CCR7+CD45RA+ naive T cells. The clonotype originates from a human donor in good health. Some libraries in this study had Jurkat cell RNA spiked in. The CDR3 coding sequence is TGTGCCAGCAGTGAAGGCCTTCTCTATAGCAATCAGCCCCAGCATTTT. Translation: CASSEGLLYSNQPQHF.